The clone carrying this T cell receptor (beta chain) was seen a handful of times. Antigen: not known. Per the study methods: Filtering differed because ImmunoSEQ produced junction-only sequences that carried no quality scores. Libraries were prepared by immunoSEQ multiplex PCR; TCRdb keeps only in-frame clonotypes and omits some of them. That table furnishes V, J and clone size, whereas the DNA furnished D and trimming. Of just over 2,000,000 clones listed, around 96% are singletons. This sample is drawn from a study of shared clonotypes between healthy human individuals. Findings of the study overall: Four donors showed sharing of approximately 4.7% of naive CD4 clonotypes.

CDR3 length: 18 amino acids. Trimming cost V 3 bases and J 1 base; bases outside gene matches: 8. Germline-derived CDR1 and CDR2 are SGHNT and YYREEE (reference sequence). It was CD45RO-negative cells, positively selected for CCR7, that made up naive CD8 cells, with terminally differentiated effector memory CD45RA+ cells excluded. The donors, healthy adults who were HIV-negative, had experienced no recent acute infections or vaccinations. This receptor was identified in a man aged 18 to 30 in good health. Source material: naive CD8+ T cells sorted from blood. This chain connects TRBV5-4 to TRBJ1-6; 9 nucleotides line up with TRBD1. The chain's CDR3 is CASSSGQGIQSYNSPLHF. DNA for the CDR3: TGTGCCAGCAGCTCGGGACAGGGAATACAGTCCTATAATTCACCCCTCCACTTT.